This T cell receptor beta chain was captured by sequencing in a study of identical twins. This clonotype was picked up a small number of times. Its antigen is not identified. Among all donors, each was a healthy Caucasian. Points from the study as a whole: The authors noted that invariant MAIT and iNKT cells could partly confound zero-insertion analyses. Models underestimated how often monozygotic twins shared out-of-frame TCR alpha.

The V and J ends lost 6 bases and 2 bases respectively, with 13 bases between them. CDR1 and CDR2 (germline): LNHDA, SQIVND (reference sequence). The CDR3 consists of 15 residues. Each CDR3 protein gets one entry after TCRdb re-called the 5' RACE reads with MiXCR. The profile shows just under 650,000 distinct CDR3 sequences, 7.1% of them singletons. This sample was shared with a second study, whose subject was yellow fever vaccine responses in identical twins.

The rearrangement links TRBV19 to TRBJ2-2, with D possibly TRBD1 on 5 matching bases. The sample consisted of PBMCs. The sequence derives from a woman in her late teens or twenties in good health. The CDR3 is CASSATQGNTGELFF. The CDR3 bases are TGTGCCAGTAGCGCGACTCAGGGAAACACCGGGGAGCTGTTTTTT.